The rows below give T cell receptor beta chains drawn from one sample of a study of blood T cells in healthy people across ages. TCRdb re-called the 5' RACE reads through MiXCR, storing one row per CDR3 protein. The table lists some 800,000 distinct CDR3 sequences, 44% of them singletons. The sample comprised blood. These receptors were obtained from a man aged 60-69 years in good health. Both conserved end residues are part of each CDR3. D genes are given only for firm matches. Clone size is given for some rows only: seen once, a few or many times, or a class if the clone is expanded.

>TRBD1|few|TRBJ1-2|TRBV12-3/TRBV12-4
CASSLGTVRERVYGYTF
TGTGCCAGCAGCCTCGGGACAGTACGAGAGAGGGTCTATGGCTACACCTTC
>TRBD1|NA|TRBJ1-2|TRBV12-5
CASAPRDREAYGYTF
TGTGCTAGTGCCCCGAGGGACAGGGAGGCCTATGGCTACACCTTC
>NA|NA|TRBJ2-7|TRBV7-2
CASSLLVGFKPYEQYF
TGTGCCAGCAGCTTGTTGGTCGGATTCAAGCCCTACGAGCAGTACTTC
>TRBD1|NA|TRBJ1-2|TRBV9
CASSVATGNHLDGYTF
TGTGCCAGCAGCGTAGCGACAGGGAACCATCTGGATGGCTACACCTTC
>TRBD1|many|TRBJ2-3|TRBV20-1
CSARSILTGGTDTQYF
TGCAGTGCTAGGTCGATACTGACAGGGGGCACAGATACGCAGTATTTT
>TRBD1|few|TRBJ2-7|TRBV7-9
CASSTNYNRGQDEQYF
TGTGCCAGCAGCACGAACTACAACAGGGGGCAGGACGAGCAGTACTTC
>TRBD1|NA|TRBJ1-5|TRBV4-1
CASSQAGTGFPNQPQHF
TGCGCCAGCAGCCAAGCAGGGACAGGGTTTCCCAATCAGCCCCAGCATTTT
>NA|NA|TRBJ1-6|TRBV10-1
CASSSSPDSPLHF
TGCGCCAGCAGTAGTTCCCCAGATTCACCCCTCCACTTT
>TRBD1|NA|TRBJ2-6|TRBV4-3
CASSQPGQGVTGANVLTF
TGCGCCAGCAGCCAACCGGGACAGGGGGTAACTGGGGCCAACGTCCTGACTTTC
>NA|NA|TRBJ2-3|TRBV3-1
CASSQEVVRGTDTQYF
TGTGCCAGCAGCCAAGAGGTGGTCAGGGGAACAGATACGCAGTATTTT
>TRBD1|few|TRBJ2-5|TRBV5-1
CASSFGTGGKETQYF
TGCGCCAGCAGCTTCGGAACAGGGGGCAAGGAGACCCAGTACTTC
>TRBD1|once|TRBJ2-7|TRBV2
CASISRDSLSYEQYF
TGTGCCAGTATCTCCCGGGACAGCCTCTCCTACGAGCAGTACTTC
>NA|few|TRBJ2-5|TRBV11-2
CASSLGASYAETQYF
TGTGCCAGCAGCTTAGGGGCCTCATACGCAGAGACCCAGTACTTC
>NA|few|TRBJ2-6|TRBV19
CASSRRSSGANVLTF
TGTGCCAGTAGTAGGAGATCCTCTGGGGCCAACGTCCTGACTTTC
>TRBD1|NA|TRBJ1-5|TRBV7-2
CACSSGQGAQPQHF
TGTGCCTGCAGCTCGGGACAGGGTGCTCAGCCCCAGCATTTT
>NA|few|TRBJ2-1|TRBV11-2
CASSFMGSLSYNEQFF
TGTGCCAGCAGCTTCATGGGCAGCCTGTCCTACAATGAGCAGTTCTTC
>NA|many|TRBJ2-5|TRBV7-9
CASSLDTQETQYF
TGCGCCAGCAGCTTGGACACGCAAGAGACCCAGTACTTC
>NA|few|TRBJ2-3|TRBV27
CASSRTSDTQYF
TGTGCCAGCAGCCGGACGTCAGATACGCAGTATTTT
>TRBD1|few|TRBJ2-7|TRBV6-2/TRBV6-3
CASRDRGPPYEQYF
TGTGCCAGCAGGGACAGGGGTCCCCCCTACGAGCAGTACTTC
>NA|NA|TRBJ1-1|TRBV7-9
CASRFPGQMNTEAFF
TGTGCCAGCCGCTTTCCCGGACAGATGAACACTGAAGCTTTCTTT
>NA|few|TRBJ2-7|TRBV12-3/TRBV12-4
CASSTSSFYEQYF
TGTGCCAGCAGCACCTCTAGCTTTTACGAGCAGTACTTC
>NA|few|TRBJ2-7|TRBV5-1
CASTVQDGSYEQYF
TGCGCCAGCACAGTACAGGACGGCTCCTACGAGCAGTACTTC
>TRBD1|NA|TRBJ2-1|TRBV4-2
CASSQPQGDNEQFF
TGTGCCAGCAGCCAACCACAGGGGGACAATGAGCAGTTCTTC
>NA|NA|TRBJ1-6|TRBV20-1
CSATRGVNNSPLHF
TGCAGTGCCACAAGGGGGGTAAATAATTCACCCCTCCACTTT
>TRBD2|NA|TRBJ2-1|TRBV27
CASSLRTSGALKHEQFF
TGTGCCAGCAGTTTAAGGACTAGCGGGGCCCTGAAGCATGAGCAGTTCTTC
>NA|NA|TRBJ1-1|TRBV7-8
CASSLQRVSTEAFF
TGTGCCAGCAGCTTGCAAAGGGTATCCACTGAAGCTTTCTTT
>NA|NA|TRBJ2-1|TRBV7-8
CASSARDLSSYNEQFF
TGTGCCAGCAGCGCGCGGGACTTGAGCTCCTACAATGAGCAGTTCTTC
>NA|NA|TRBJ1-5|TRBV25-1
CASSGRGGSNQPQHF
TGTGCCAGCAGCGGTAGGGGGGGTAGCAATCAGCCCCAGCATTTT
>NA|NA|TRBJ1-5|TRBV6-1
CASSSDRPGQPQHF
TGTGCCAGCAGCTCTGACAGGCCTGGTCAGCCCCAGCATTTT
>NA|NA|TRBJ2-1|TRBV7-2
CASSLPRGYNEQFF
TGTGCCAGCAGCTTACCCAGGGGATACAATGAGCAGTTCTTC
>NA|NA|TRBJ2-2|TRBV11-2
CASSLDLRRQSTGELFF
TGTGCCAGCAGCTTAGATCTAAGGCGTCAGTCCACCGGGGAGCTGTTTTTT
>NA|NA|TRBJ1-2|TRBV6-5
CASGSPYGYTF
TGTGCCAGCGGGAGCCCATATGGCTACACCTTC
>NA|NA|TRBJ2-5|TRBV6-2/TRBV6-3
CASSGARTQYF
TGTGCCAGCAGTGGAGCGCGGACCCAGTACTTC
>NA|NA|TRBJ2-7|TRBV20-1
CSARAAPAHEQYF
TGCAGTGCTAGAGCAGCCCCTGCTCACGAGCAGTACTTC
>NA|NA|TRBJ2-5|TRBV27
CASSLSGIETQYF
TGTGCCAGCAGTTTATCTGGGATAGAGACCCAGTACTTC
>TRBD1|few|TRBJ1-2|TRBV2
CASSETYLTGARDYGYTF
TGTGCCAGCAGTGAAACATACCTAACAGGGGCGCGAGACTATGGCTACACCTTC
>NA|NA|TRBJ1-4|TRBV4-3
CASSQEGGLINEKLFF
TGCGCCAGCAGCCAAGAGGGCGGCCTCATTAATGAAAAACTGTTTTTT
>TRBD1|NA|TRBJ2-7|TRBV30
CAWSVGTGVPEQYF
TGTGCCTGGAGTGTAGGGACAGGCGTCCCCGAGCAGTACTTC
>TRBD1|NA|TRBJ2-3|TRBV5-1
CASSSPGQGNTQYF
TGCGCCAGCAGCTCCCCGGGACAGGGAAATACGCAGTATTTT
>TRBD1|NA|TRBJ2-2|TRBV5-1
CASSLAGQNFNSNTGELFF
TGCGCCAGCAGCTTGGCGGGACAGAATTTTAATTCAAACACCGGGGAGCTGTTTTTT